This T cell receptor (beta chain) was identified during a study of T-cell reconstitution after alpha-beta-depleted transplantation in children. This clonotype has more than one count but fewer than ten. The antigen remains undetermined. Study-wide results and limits: Day-60 TCRbeta diversity that was high in some patients was derived from surviving recipient T cells and thymic progenitors. When one year had passed after transplant, most T-cell counts and diversity came from newly produced T cells. Alpha-beta T cells present about two months after transplant were reported to originate from several hundred expanded graft clones.

The TCRbeta library incorporated unique molecular identifiers. TCRdb re-derived calls from the PCR reads in MiXCR, one entry per CDR3 protein. The table lists around 800,000 distinct CDR3 sequences, 16% of them singletons. V trimming: 6 bases; J trimming: 2 bases; junction bases outside the gene matches: 18. Germline V gene sequence: CDR1 MNHNS, CDR2 SASEGT. CDR3 size: 19 residues. Sequences were derived from PBMCs, mostly from graft donor cells, sampled 360 days after TCRalphabeta/CD19-depleted stem cell transplant. The chain has TRBV6-1 and TRBJ2-4; 8 bases align to TRBD1. The clonotype comes from a male patient under 18 who had a stem cell transplant for acute lymphoblastic leukemia, so the T cells may come from the graft donor. For the CDR3, the DNA is TGTGCCAGCAGCTCGTTTGGGTCAGGGGGCATAGGAACCAAAAACATTCAGTACTTC. It yields the protein CASSSFGSGGIGTKNIQYF.